This T cell receptor (beta chain) was sequenced in a study of radiotherapy plus CTLA-4 blockade in lung cancer. Study-level information: Around 18% of enrolled patients responded objectively, and roughly 31% had disease control.

The germline V gene encodes CDR1 SGHNT and CDR2 YENEEA. V shed 1 base and J shed 4 bases, with 5 bases lying between them. The CDR3 covers 13 residues. In chemo-refractory metastatic non-small-cell lung cancer, patients got ipilimumab CTLA-4 blockade together with focal radiation. Regarding the study as a whole: Blood-borne expansion of tumor-derived TCR clones followed radiotherapy plus ipilimumab. Reports identified early blood T cell clone dynamics, with interferon-beta, as the best response predictor.

Clones were read by immunoSEQ multiplex PCR, and TCRdb kept only the in-frame ones, dropping some. The data contain tens of thousands of clones, less than 80% of them singletons. For this clone: Its target is not known.

This sequence joins TRBV11-3 and TRBJ2-1; D unclear. Sequences were derived from peripheral blood, sampled from a patient treated with radiotherapy plus ipilimumab. This receptor was obtained from a human donor with non-small cell lung cancer who had a complete response to radiotherapy plus ipilimumab. CDR3 sequence (DNA): TGTGCCAGCAGCTTAGTGCGATACAATGAGCAGTTCTTC. Translation gives CASSLVRYNEQFF.